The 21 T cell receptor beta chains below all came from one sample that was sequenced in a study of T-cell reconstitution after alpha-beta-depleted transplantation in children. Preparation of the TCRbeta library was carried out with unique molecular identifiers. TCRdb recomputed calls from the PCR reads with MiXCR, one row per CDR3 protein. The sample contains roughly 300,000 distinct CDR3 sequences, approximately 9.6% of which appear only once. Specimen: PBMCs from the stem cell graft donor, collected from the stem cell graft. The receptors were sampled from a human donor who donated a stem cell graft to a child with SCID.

The CDR3 region has the DNA TGCGCCAGCAGCTTGGCCTGGAGGGGCGAGAACACTGAAGCTTTCTTT. Its protein product is CASSLAWRGENTEAFF. The gene calls are TRBV5-1 and TRBJ1-1; a possible D gene is TRBD1 (5 bases). The V end lost 0 bases, the J end lost 1 base, and 13 bases lay between the germline ends. This CDR3 has 16 residues. CDR1 is SGHRS and CDR2 is YFSETQ in the germline V gene.

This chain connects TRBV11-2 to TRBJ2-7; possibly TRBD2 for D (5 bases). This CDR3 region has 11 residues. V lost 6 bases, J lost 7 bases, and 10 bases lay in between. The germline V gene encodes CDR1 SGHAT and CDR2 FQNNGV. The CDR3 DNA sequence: TGTGCCAGCAGGCGATGGAGGGAGCAGTACTTC. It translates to CASRRWREQYF.

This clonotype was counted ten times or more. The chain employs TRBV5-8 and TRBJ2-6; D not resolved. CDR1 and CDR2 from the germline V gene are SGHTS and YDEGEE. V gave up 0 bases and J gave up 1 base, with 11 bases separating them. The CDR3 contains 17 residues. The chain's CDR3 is CASSLVSVNSGANVLTF. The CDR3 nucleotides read TGTGCCAGCAGCTTGGTTTCAGTAAATTCTGGGGCCAACGTCCTGACTTTC. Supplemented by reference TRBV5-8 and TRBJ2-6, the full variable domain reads EAGVTQSPTHLIKTRGQQATLRCSPISGHTSVYWYQQALGLGLQFLLWYDEGEERNRGNFPPRFSGRQFPNYSSELNVNALELEDSALYLCASSLVSVNSGANVLTFGAGSRLTVL.

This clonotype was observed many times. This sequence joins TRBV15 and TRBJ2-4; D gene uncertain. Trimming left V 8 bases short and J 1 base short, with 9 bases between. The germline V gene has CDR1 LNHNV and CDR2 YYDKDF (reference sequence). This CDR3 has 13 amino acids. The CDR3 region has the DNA TGTGCCACCCTTTCGGAGGCCAAAAACATTCAGTACTTC. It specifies CATLSEAKNIQYF.

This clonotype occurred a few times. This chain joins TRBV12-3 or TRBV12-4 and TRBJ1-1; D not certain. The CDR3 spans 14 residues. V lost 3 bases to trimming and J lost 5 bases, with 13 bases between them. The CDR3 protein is CASSFTGGRTEAFF. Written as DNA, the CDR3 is TGTGCCAGCAGTTTTACGGGCGGGAGGACTGAAGCTTTCTTT.

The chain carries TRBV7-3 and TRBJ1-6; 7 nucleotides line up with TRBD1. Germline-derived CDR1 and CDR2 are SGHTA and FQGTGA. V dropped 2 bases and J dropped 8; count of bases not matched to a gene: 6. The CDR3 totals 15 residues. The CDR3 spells CASSLGARGDSPLHF. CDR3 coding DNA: TGTGCCAGCAGCTTAGGGGCCAGGGGGGATTCACCCCTCCACTTT.

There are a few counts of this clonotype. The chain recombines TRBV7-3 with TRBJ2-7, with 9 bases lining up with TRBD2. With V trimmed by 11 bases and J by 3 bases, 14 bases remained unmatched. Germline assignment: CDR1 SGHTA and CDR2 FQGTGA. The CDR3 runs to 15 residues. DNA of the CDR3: TGTGCCGAGAAATGGCGACTAGCGGTAAGCTACGAGCAGTACTTC. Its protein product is CAEKWRLAVSYEQYF. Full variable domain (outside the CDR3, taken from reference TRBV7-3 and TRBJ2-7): GAGVSQTPSNKVTEKGKYVELRCDPISGHTALYWYRQSLGQGPEFLIYFQGTGAADDSGLPNDRFFAVRPEGSVSTLKIQRTERGDSAVYLCAEKWRLAVSYEQYFGPGTRLTVT.

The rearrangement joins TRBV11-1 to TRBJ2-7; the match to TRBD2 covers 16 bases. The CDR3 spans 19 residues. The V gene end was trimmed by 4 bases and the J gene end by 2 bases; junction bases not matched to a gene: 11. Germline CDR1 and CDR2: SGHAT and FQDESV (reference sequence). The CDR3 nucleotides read TGTGCCAGCAGCTCCACCACCGGGACTAGCGGGGGGGCCCCCTACGAGCAGTACTTC. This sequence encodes CASSSTTGTSGGAPYEQYF.

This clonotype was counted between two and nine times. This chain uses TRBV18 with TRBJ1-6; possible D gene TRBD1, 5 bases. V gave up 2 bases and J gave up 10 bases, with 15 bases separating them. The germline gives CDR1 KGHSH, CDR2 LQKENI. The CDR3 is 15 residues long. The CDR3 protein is CASSPGRQGGSPLHF. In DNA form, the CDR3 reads TGTGCCAGCTCACCAGGCCGTCAGGGCGGATCACCCCTCCACTTT.

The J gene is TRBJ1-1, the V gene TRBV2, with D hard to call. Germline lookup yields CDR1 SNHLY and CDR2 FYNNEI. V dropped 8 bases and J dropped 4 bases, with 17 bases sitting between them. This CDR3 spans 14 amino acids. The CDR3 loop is CASRKEVASTEAFF. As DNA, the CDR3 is TGTGCCAGCCGTAAAGAGGTTGCTAGCACTGAAGCTTTCTTT.

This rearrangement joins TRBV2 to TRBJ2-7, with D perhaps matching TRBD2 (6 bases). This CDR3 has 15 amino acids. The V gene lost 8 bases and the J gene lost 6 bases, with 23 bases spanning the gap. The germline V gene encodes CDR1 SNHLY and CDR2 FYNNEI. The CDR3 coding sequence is TGTGCCAGCGGGGTATCAGGCGGGGAACCTGCCGAGCAGTACTTC. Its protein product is CASGVSGGEPAEQYF.

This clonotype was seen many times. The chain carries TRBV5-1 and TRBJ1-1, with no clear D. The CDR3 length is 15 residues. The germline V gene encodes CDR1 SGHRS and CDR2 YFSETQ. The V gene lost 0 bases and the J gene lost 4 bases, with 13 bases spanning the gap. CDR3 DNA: TGCGCCAGCAGCTTGGGGGGTACAGCCGCCACTGAAGCTTTCTTT. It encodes CASSLGGTAATEAFF. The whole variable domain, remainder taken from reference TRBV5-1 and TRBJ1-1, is KAGVTQTPRYLIKTRGQQVTLSCSPISGHRSVSWYQQTPGQGLQFLFEYFSETQRNKGNFPGRFSGRQFSNSRSEMNVSTLELGDSALYLCASSLGGTAATEAFFGQGTRLTVV.

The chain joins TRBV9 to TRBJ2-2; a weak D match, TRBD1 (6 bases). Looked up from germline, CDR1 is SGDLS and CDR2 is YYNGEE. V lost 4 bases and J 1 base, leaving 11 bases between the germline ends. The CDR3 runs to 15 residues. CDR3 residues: CASSPRDMNTGELFF. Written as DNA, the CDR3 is TGTGCCAGCAGCCCCCGGGACATGAACACCGGGGAGCTGTTTTTT.

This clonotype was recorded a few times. The DNA for the CDR3 is TGTGCCAGCAGCGTAGGTAACTCTGGGGCCAACGTCCTGACTTTC. Its translation: CASSVGNSGANVLTF. The J gene is TRBJ2-6, the V gene TRBV9; D is unclear. The CDR3 consists of 15 residues. Germline V gene lookup returns CDR1 SGDLS and CDR2 YYNGEE. The germline V and J ends were trimmed by 0 bases and 0 bases, with 4 bases remaining between them.

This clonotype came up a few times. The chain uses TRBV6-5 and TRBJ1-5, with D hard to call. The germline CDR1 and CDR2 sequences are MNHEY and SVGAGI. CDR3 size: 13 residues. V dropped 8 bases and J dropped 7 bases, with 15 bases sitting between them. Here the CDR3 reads CASAYYHPQPQHF. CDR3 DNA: TGTGCCAGCGCTTACTACCATCCACAGCCCCAGCATTTT.

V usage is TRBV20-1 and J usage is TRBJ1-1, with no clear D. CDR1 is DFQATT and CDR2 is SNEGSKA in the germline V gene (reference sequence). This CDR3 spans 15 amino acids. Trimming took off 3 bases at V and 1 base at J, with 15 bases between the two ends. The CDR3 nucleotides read TGCAGTGCTAGTCTCCCAGTGGGCTGGAACACTGAAGCTTTCTTT. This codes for CSASLPVGWNTEAFF.

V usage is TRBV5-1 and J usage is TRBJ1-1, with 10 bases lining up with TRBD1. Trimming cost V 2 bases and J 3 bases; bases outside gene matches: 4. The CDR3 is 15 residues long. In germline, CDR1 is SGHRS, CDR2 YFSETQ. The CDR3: CASSFGGTGDTEAFF. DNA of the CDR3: TGCGCCAGCAGCTTCGGGGGGACAGGGGACACTGAAGCTTTCTTT.

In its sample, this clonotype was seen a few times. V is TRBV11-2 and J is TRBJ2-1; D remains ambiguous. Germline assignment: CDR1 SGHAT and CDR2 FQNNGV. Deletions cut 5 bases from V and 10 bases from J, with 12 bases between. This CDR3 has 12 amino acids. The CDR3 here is CASSPQKLEQFF. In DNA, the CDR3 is TGTGCCAGCAGCCCCCAAAAGTTGGAGCAGTTCTTC.

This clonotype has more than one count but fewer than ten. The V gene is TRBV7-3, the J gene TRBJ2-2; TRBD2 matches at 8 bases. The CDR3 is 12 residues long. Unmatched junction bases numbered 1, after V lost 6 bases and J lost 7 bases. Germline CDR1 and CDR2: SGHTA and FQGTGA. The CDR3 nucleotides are TGTGCCAGCAGAAGCGGGGGCGGGGAGCTGTTTTTT. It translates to CASRSGGGELFF.

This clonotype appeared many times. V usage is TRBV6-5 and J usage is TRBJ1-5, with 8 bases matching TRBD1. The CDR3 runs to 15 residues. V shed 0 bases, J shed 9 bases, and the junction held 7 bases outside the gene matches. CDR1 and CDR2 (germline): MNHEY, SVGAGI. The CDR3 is CASSYSQGALGPQHF. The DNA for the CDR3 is TGTGCCAGCAGTTACTCTCAGGGGGCGTTGGGGCCCCAGCATTTT.

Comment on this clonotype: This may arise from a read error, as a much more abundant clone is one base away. Here the CDR3 DNA reads TGCGCCAGCAGCTTGGTGGCAGGCATGAACACTGAAGCTTACTTT. Its translation: CASSLVAGMNTEAYF. The chain is built from TRBV5-1 and TRBJ1-1; D is unclear. The CDR3 spans 15 residues. CDR1 is SGHRS and CDR2 is YFSETQ in the germline V gene.